Presented here are 28 T cell receptor beta chains from one specimen sequenced in a study of B cell selection in AIRE deficiency. Regulatory T cells were sorted as CD4+CD25hiCD127low/negative cells. This table comes from immunoSEQ multiplex PCR, and its TCRdb copy is limited to in-frame clones, with some not included. The data contain around 26,000 clones, 80% to 95% of them singletons. Sequenced material: CD4+CD25+ Tregs sorted from PBMCs. The receptors originated from a human donor in good health.

The chain is built from TRBV25-1 and TRBJ2-1; no clear D gene. Between the trimmed V and J ends, which lost 4 bases and 2 bases, there was a span of 15 bases. CDR3 length equals 16 residues. Germline CDR1 is MGHDK and CDR2 is SYGVNS. Here the CDR3 reads CASSVSGAYPYNEQFF. The DNA for the CDR3 is TGTGCCAGCAGTGTCTCAGGAGCGTACCCCTACAATGAGCAGTTCTTC.

This sequence joins TRBV29-1 and TRBJ1-4; D is unresolved. Germline V gene data show CDR1 as SQVTM and CDR2 as ANQGSEA. The ends were cut back, 5 bases at V and 6 bases at J, with 13 bases in the middle. This CDR3 has 13 residues. CDR3 nucleotides: TGCAGCGTTTACAGCCGGCGGGATGAAAAACTGTTTTTT. This codes for CSVYSRRDEKLFF.

The chain joins TRBV10-3 to TRBJ2-5, with TRBD2 matching 7 bases. Looked up from germline, CDR1 is ENHRY and CDR2 is SYGVKD. The CDR3 spans 14 residues. The trim removed 0 bases at V and 4 bases at J, leaving 2 bases unmatched. The CDR3 nucleotides read TGTGCCATCAGTGAGTCCAGGGAGGGAGAGACCCAGTACTTC. Protein: CAISESREGETQYF.

V and J are TRBV5-1 and TRBJ2-7; D not certain. Germline-derived CDR1 and CDR2 are SGHRS and YFSETQ. The germline V and J ends were trimmed by 3 bases and 8 bases, with 12 bases remaining between them. The CDR3 has 12 amino acids. CDR3 region: CASSSSLSQQYF. The CDR3 DNA sequence: TGCGCCAGCAGCTCATCTCTAAGTCAGCAGTACTTC. Looking up the rest from reference TRBV5-1 and TRBJ2-7 gives the full variable domain: KAGVTQTPRYLIKTRGQQVTLSCSPISGHRSVSWYQQTPGQGLQFLFEYFSETQRNKGNFPGRFSGRQFSNSRSEMNVSTLELGDSALYLCASSSSLSQQYFGPGTRLTVT.

The chain joins TRBV10-3 to TRBJ2-5; D gene ambiguous. The germline CDR1 and CDR2 sequences are ENHRY and SYGVKD. Between the trimmed V and J ends, which lost 2 bases and 1 base, there was a span of 8 bases. This CDR3 region has 14 residues. For the CDR3, the DNA is TGTGCCATCAGTGAGGCCGGCCTCCAAGAGACCCAGTACTTC. This sequence encodes CAISEAGLQETQYF.

V is TRBV6-5 and J is TRBJ1-6; TRBD1 aligns across 9 bases. The CDR3 extends over 15 amino acids. From germline, CDR1 is MNHEY and CDR2 SVGAGI. The V segment lost 6 bases and the J segment 10 bases; nucleotides outside the gene matches: 10. CDR3 coding DNA: TGTGCCAGCAGGACAAGGGACAGGGTTGACTCACCCCTCCACTTT. As protein: CASRTRDRVDSPLHF.

V usage is TRBV2 and J usage is TRBJ1-2; 12 nucleotides line up with TRBD1. Trimming took 6 bases from V and 4 from J; bases not matched to a gene: 6. CDR3 length: 15 residues. CDR1 is SNHLY and CDR2 is FYNNEI in the germline V gene. The CDR3 nucleotides read TGTGCCAGCAGCTACCGGGACAGGGGGCCCTATGGCTACACCTTC. This codes for CASSYRDRGPYGYTF.

The chain carries TRBV2 and TRBJ1-1, with 7 bases lining up with TRBD1. V was pared by 1 base and J by 3 bases, with 2 bases of the junction left unmatched. The CDR3 length is 14 residues. Germline lookup yields CDR1 SNHLY and CDR2 FYNNEI. CDR3 loop: CASSEEGAHTEAFF. DNA of the CDR3: TGTGCCAGCAGTGAAGAGGGGGCACACACTGAAGCTTTCTTT.

V usage is TRBV6-5 and J usage is TRBJ1-6, with D unclear. This CDR3 spans 16 amino acids. V lost 3 bases to trimming and J lost 3 bases, with 12 bases between them. The V gene's germline CDR1 is MNHEY and CDR2 SVGAGI. The CDR3 DNA reads as TGTGCCAGCAGTTATTTCTTTCCAGGCTATAATTCACCCCTCCACTTT. Amino acid sequence: CASSYFFPGYNSPLHF.

This clone was found once. The chain joins TRBV19 to TRBJ1-1; perhaps TRBD1 as D (5 bases). Per the germline V gene, CDR1 is LNHDA and CDR2 is SQIVND (reference sequence). The CDR3 spans 13 residues. V was pared by 3 bases and J by 1 base, with 6 bases between. The CDR3 loop is CASSIRGNTEAFF. The CDR3 nucleotides are TGTGCCAGTAGTATTAGGGGGAACACTGAAGCTTTCTTT.

The chain combines TRBV6-1 with TRBJ2-1; 10 nucleotides agree with TRBD2. The length of the CDR3 is 15 residues. In germline, CDR1 is MNHNS, CDR2 SASEGT. V gave up 2 bases and J gave up 9 bases; unmatched junction bases: 7. The CDR3 region has the DNA TGTGCCAGCAGTGAAAAAGCGGGGGGGCTAGTTGAGCAGTTCTTC. Translation: CASSEKAGGLVEQFF.

The rearrangement links TRBV5-1 to TRBJ1-3, with a weak D call TRBD1 (5 bases). V lost 8 bases, J lost 0 bases, and 18 bases lay in between. The CDR3 covers 16 residues. Germline V gives CDR1 SGHRS, CDR2 YFSETQ. In nucleotides, the CDR3 is TGCGCCAGTACGACGGACAAGACGGACTCTGGAAACACCATATATTTT. Protein product: CASTTDKTDSGNTIYF.

The chain links TRBV9 to TRBJ2-1, with 8 bases identical to TRBD2. Germline V CDR1 and CDR2: SGDLS, YYNGEE. The CDR3 spans 15 residues. The V gene end was trimmed by 4 bases and the J gene end by 1 base; junction bases not matched to a gene: 4. CDR3 protein: CASSFGLASYNEQFF. CDR3 DNA: TGTGCCAGCAGCTTCGGACTAGCATCCTACAATGAGCAGTTCTTC.

This CDR3 reads CASSLQLHRRVNEQYF. The CDR3 DNA reads TGTGCCAGCAGTTTGCAGCTCCACAGAAGGGTCAACGAGCAGTACTTC. J is TRBJ2-7 and V is TRBV28, with D unresolved. This CDR3 spans 16 amino acids. V gave up 3 bases and J gave up 5 bases, with 20 bases separating them. CDR1 and CDR2 (germline): MDHEN, SYDVKM. Supplemented by reference TRBV28 and TRBJ2-7, the full variable domain reads DVKVTQSSRYLVKRTGEKVFLECVQDMDHENMFWYRQDPGLGLRLIYFSYDVKMKEKGDIPEGYSVSREKKERFSLILESASTNQTSMYLCASSLQLHRRVNEQYFGPGTRLTVT.

The chain has TRBV19 and TRBJ2-2; D is possibly TRBD1 (6 bases). The CDR3 loop spans 14 amino acids. Germline V gene lookup returns CDR1 LNHDA and CDR2 SQIVND (reference sequence). Trimming shortened V by 1 base and J by 4 bases, and 7 bases separated the two germline ends. CDR3 region: CASSIGGGTGELFF. In DNA, the CDR3 is TGTGCCAGTAGTATAGGAGGGGGCACCGGGGAGCTGTTTTTT. The complete variable domain, with remaining parts taken from reference TRBV19 and TRBJ2-2, reads DGGITQSPKYLFRKEGQNVTLSCEQNLNHDAMYWYRQDPGQGLRLIYYSQIVNDFQKGDIAEGYSVSREKKESFPLTVTSAQKNPTAFYLCASSIGGGTGELFFGEGSRLTVL.

The chain has TRBV5-1 and TRBJ1-1; TRBD1 matches 7 bases. The CDR3 is made up of 15 amino acids. Germline trimming cut 4 bases from V and 0 bases from J; bases unmatched to any gene: 6. CDR1 and CDR2 (germline): SGHRS, YFSETQ. The CDR3 DNA is TGCGCCAGCAGCACCAAGACAGGGATGAACACTGAAGCTTTCTTT. Protein sequence: CASSTKTGMNTEAFF.

The chain uses TRBV6-1 and TRBJ2-1; D may be TRBD2 (5 bases). The CDR3 length is 12 residues. The ends were cut back, 4 bases at V and 9 bases at J, with 10 bases in the middle. Germline CDR1 reads MNHNS; CDR2 reads SASEGT. The CDR3 loop is CASSAQRGEQFF. In nucleotides, the CDR3 is TGTGCCAGCAGTGCCCAACGGGGTGAGCAGTTCTTC.

This chain connects TRBV18 to TRBJ1-6, with D perhaps matching TRBD1 (6 bases). The length of the CDR3 is 13 residues. Germline CDR1 and CDR2: KGHSH and LQKENI. V was pared by 7 bases and J by 7 bases, with 11 bases between. The CDR3 bases are TGTGCCAGCTTTATGGACAGAAATTCACCCCTCCACTTT. It yields the protein CASFMDRNSPLHF.

This chain connects TRBV28 to TRBJ1-2, with TRBD1 matching over 7 bases. J was trimmed by 5 bases and V by 6 bases; bases with no gene match: 9. There are 14 residues in the CDR3. Germline V CDR1 and CDR2: MDHEN, SYDVKM. CDR3 residues: CASSLTGRGYGYTF. CDR3 in DNA: TGTGCCAGCAGCCTGACAGGGAGAGGGTATGGCTACACCTTC.

The chain links TRBV29-1 to TRBJ1-1; D gene unclear. Trimming cost V 3 bases and J 1 base, with 21 bases left between them. This CDR3 region has 17 residues. Germline CDR1 and CDR2: SQVTM and ANQGSEA. CDR3 DNA: TGCAGCGTTGAGAAAGGTCTGGTGAGACGGAAGAACACTGAAGCTTTCTTT. The encoded protein is CSVEKGLVRRKNTEAFF.

The CDR3 loop is CASPKGPSNTEAFF. Written as DNA, the CDR3 is TGTGCCAGCCCCAAAGGCCCGTCAAACACTGAAGCTTTCTTT. The chain links TRBV2 to TRBJ1-1; D unclear. V lost 8 bases and J lost 2, with 15 bases in between. Germline lookup yields CDR1 SNHLY and CDR2 FYNNEI. This CDR3 region has 14 residues.

The V and J genes are TRBV29-1 and TRBJ1-5, with no clear D. CDR3 length equals 15 residues. The germline gives CDR1 SQVTM, CDR2 ANQGSEA. Trimming cost V 3 bases and J 1 base, with 13 bases left between them. The CDR3 coding sequence is TGCAGCGTTGACTTCGACAAAACGAGCAATCAGCCCCAGCATTTT. Residues: CSVDFDKTSNQPQHF.

The genes are TRBV7-8 and TRBJ2-1; perhaps D is TRBD1 or TRBD2 (5 bases each). This CDR3 contains 18 residues. V was pared by 5 bases and J by 0 bases, with 20 bases between. Germline CDR1 is SGHVS and CDR2 is FQNEAQ. The CDR3, as DNA: TGTGCCAGCAGCCTCCTCCCCCCGGGGCTCAGCTCCTACAATGAGCAGTTCTTC. Protein: CASSLLPPGLSSYNEQFF.

This clone was observed a handful of times. The genes are TRBV21-1 and TRBJ1-3. TRBV21-1 corresponds to a pseudogene. This CDR3 spans 17 amino acids. The CDR3: CASTRAPWQFSGNTIYF. The CDR3 DNA reads as TGTGCCAGCACCCGGGCTCCTTGGCAATTCTCTGGAAACACCATATATTTT.

The chain recombines TRBV5-6 with TRBJ2-5, with 9 bases identical to TRBD1. Germline assignment: CDR1 SGHDT and CDR2 YYEEEE. CDR3 length: 15 residues. J lost 4 bases, V lost 3 bases, and 7 bases had no gene match. CDR3 protein: CASSSGTGTPETQYF. DNA for the CDR3: TGTGCCAGCAGCTCAGGGACAGGGACTCCAGAGACCCAGTACTTC.

The chain couples TRBV28 to TRBJ2-1; 7 bases are shared with TRBD2. The length of the CDR3 is 11 residues. After removal of 6 bases from V and 15 bases from J, the junction contained 8 bases not matched to a gene. Germline loops: CDR1 MDHEN, CDR2 SYDVKM. The CDR3 region has the DNA TGTGCCAGCAGACATAGCGGGCCTCCGTTCTTC. It encodes CASRHSGPPFF.

The chain employs TRBV2 and TRBJ1-6; no firm D call. The germline V gene has CDR1 SNHLY and CDR2 FYNNEI. Trimming stripped 3 bases from V and 9 bases from J, with 9 bases between. There are 13 residues in the CDR3. This CDR3 reads CASSDFSGSPLHF. In DNA, the CDR3 is TGTGCCAGCAGTGATTTCAGTGGTTCACCCCTCCACTTT.

The chain carries TRBV5-1 and TRBJ2-5; unclear D gene. Trimming took 0 bases from V and 2 from J, leaving 11 bases between them. CDR3 size: 15 residues. Germline V lookup: CDR1 SGHRS, CDR2 YFSETQ. The chain's CDR3 is CASSLEGPGQETQYF. The CDR3 DNA is TGCGCCAGCAGCTTGGAGGGCCCCGGACAAGAGACCCAGTACTTC.